The sequence of this T cell receptor beta chain was determined in a study of CD8 T cells in Susac syndrome. Study summary: When their blood was taken, patients with Susac syndrome were therapy-naive, taking corticosteroids, or taking intravenous immunoglobulin alone.

Comments on this clonotype: The antigen is unknown.

cDNA came from about 0.5 to 1 ug RNA primed by random hexamers. TCRdb ran MiXCR on the immunoSEQ multiplex PCR reads and lists one entry per CDR3 protein. Of roughly 190,000 distinct CDR3 sequences listed, more than 85% are singletons. Findings of the study overall: In Susac syndrome, the CD4+ T cell repertoires did not show clonal expansion.

Sequencing of TCR beta was undertaken in CD8+ and CD4+ T cells derived from blood. Germline-derived CDR1 and CDR2 are SGHNT and YENEEA. Trimming cost V 0 bases and J 5 bases, with 6 bases left between them. The CDR3 is made up of 13 amino acids. The receptor was isolated from a human donor with Susac syndrome. The source material was CD4+ T cells from PBMCs. V usage is TRBV11-3 and J usage is TRBJ2-3; D unresolved. The CDR3 loop reads CASSLESKDTQYF. The CDR3 region has the DNA TGTGCCAGCAGCTTAGAATCGAAAGATACGCAGTATTTT.